This TCR beta chain was recorded in a study of CD8 T cells in ankylosing spondylitis. Notes on the study in general: Disease-linked clones proved CD8+ and comparatively uncommon in peripheral blood. According to the report, clones linked to the disease were significantly enriched in matched synovial fluid samples taken from ankylosing spondylitis patients. Existing reports had already noted some motif variants in reactive arthritis synovial fluid and blood.

This clonotype has ten or more counts. Its antigen is as yet unknown. Using quantitative 5'-RACE with molecular barcodes, the authors made TCR beta libraries. Via MiXCR, TCRdb re-called the 5' RACE reads, giving one row per CDR3 protein. The sample has 200,000 to 250,000 distinct CDR3 sequences, under 12% seen once. Germline assignment: CDR1 MDHEN and CDR2 SYDVKM. The ends were cut back, 3 bases at V and 8 bases at J, with 10 bases in the middle. The CDR3 sequence is 12 residues long. This receptor was taken from a male donor with ankylosing spondylitis or in good health (not recorded which). The chain is built from TRBV28 and TRBJ1-2, with D uncertain. Specimen: blood, either unsorted or a sorted T cell fraction (not recorded which). The CDR3 is CASSLGGRGYTF. In DNA, the CDR3 is TGTGCCAGCAGTTTGGGAGGGCGAGGCTACACCTTC.